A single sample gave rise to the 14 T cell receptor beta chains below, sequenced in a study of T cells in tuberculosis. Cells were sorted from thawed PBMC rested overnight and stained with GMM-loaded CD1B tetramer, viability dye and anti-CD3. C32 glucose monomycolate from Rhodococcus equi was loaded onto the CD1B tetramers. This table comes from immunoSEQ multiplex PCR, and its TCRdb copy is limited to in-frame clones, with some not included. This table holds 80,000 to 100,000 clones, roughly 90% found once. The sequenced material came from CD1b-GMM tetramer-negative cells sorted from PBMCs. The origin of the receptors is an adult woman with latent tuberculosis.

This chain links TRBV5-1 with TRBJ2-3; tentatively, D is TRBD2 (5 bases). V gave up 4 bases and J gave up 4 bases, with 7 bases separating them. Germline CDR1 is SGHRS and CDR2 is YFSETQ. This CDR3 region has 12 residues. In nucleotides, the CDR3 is TGCGCCAGCAGCCCGCGGGCAGATACGCAGTATTTT. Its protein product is CASSPRADTQYF.

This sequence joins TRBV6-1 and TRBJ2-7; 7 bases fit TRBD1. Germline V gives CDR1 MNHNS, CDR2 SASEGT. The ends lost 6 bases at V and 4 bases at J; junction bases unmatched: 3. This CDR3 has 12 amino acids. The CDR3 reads CASRTGPYEQYV. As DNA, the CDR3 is TGTGCCAGCAGGACAGGGCCATACGAGCAGTACGTC.

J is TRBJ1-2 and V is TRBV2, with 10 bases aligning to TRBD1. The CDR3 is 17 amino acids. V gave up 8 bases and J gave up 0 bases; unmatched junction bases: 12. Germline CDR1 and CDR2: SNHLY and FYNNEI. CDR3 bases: TGTGCCAGCCCCGGACGGACAGGGGGGGGTGCTAACTATGGCTACACCTTC. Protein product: CASPGRTGGGANYGYTF. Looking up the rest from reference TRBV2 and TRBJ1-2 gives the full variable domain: EPEVTQTPSHQVTQMGQEVILRCVPISNHLYFYWYRQILGQKVEFLVSFYNNEISEKSEIFDDQFSVERPDGSNFTLKIRSTKLEDSAMYFCASPGRTGGGANYGYTFGSGTRLTVV.

The CDR3 region has the DNA TGCGCCAGCAGCCCCGGGGAAAGGTTCAATCAGCCCCAGCATTTT. This translates into CASSPGERFNQPQHF. The chain joins TRBV5-1 to TRBJ1-5; D is unresolved. The CDR3 loop spans 15 amino acids. The V gene lost 4 bases and the J gene lost 3 bases, with 14 bases spanning the gap. Germline CDR1 SGHRS, CDR2 YFSETQ.

The CDR3 nucleotides are TGTGCCAGCAGCACCAAGGGGGACGGAAAAAAAACCGGGGAGCTGTTTTTT. Protein product: CASSTKGDGKKTGELFF. The chain is built from TRBV7-9 and TRBJ2-2, with a weak D call TRBD1 (6 bases). The CDR3 runs to 17 residues. V dropped 5 bases and J dropped 5 bases, with 21 bases sitting between them. CDR1 and CDR2 (germline): SEHNR, FQNEAQ (reference sequence).

This CDR3 reads CASSLTGVGDTGELFF. Written as DNA, the CDR3 is TGCGCCAGCAGCTTAACAGGGGTAGGGGACACCGGGGAGCTGTTTTTT. The chain employs TRBV5-1 and TRBJ2-2, with 7 bases fitting TRBD1. Per the germline V gene, CDR1 is SGHRS and CDR2 is YFSETQ. The CDR3 has 16 residues. Unmatched junction bases numbered 7, after V lost 2 bases and J lost 3 bases.

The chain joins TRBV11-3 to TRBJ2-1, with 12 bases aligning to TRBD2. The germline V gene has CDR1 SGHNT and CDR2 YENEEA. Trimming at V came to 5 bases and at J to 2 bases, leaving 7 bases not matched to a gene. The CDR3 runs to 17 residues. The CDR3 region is CASSLGLAGSPYNEQFF. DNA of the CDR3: TGTGCCAGCAGCCTTGGACTAGCGGGGAGCCCCTACAATGAGCAGTTCTTC.

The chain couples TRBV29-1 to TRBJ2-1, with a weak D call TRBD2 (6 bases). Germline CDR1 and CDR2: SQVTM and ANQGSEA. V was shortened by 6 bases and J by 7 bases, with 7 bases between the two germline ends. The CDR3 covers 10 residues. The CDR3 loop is CSVEGNEQFF. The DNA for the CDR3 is TGCAGCGTGGAGGGGAATGAGCAGTTCTTC.

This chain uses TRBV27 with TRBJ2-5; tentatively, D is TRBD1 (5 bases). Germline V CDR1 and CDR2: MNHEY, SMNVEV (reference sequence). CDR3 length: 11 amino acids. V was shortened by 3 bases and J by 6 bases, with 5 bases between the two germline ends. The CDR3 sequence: CASSLGQTQYF. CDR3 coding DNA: TGTGCCAGCAGTTTGGGGCAGACCCAGTACTTC.

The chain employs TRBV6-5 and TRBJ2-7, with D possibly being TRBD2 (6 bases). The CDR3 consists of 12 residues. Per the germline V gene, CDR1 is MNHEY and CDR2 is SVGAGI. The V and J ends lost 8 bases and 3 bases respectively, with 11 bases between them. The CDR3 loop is CASGGQLYEQYF. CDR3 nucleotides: TGTGCCAGCGGAGGGCAACTCTACGAGCAGTACTTC.

In DNA form, the CDR3 reads TGTGCCAGTAGTATAGATGGCAGGGCACATTCCTATGGCTACACCTTC. This translates into CASSIDGRAHSYGYTF. The chain recombines TRBV19 with TRBJ1-2; D possibly corresponds to TRBD1 (5 bases). The germline V and J ends were trimmed by 0 bases and 4 bases, with 15 bases remaining between them. This CDR3 has 16 residues. From germline, CDR1 is LNHDA and CDR2 SQIVND (reference sequence). Complete variable domain (other parts from reference TRBV19 and TRBJ1-2): DGGITQSPKYLFRKEGQNVTLSCEQNLNHDAMYWYRQDPGQGLRLIYYSQIVNDFQKGDIAEGYSVSREKKESFPLTVTSAQKNPTAFYLCASSIDGRAHSYGYTFGSGTRLTVV.

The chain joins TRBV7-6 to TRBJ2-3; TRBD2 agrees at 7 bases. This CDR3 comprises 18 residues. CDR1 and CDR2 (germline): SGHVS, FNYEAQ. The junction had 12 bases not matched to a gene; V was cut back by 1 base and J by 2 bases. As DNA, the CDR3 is TGTGCCAGCAGCTTAGGGGCCTTCTCAGCGGGGATCACAGATACGCAGTATTTT. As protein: CASSLGAFSAGITDTQYF.

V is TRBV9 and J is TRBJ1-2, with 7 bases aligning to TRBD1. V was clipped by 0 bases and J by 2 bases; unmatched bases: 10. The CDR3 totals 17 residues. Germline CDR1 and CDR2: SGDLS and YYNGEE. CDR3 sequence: CASSVASRGLSNYGYTF. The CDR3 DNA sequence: TGTGCCAGCAGCGTAGCTAGTAGGGGGCTTAGCAACTATGGCTACACCTTC.

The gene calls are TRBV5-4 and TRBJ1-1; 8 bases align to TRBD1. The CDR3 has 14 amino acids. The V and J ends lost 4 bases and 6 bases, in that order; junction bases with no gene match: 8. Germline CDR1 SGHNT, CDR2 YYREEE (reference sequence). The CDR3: CASSVEPGQAEAFF. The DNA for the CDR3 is TGTGCCAGCAGCGTGGAACCGGGACAGGCTGAAGCTTTCTTT.